This T cell receptor beta chain was obtained from a study of T cell responses to AZD1222 COVID-19 vaccine. On the study more broadly: Some second doses came at about 4 weeks and others at about 12 weeks; these were pooled. General study findings and limits: In the spike-specific TCR repertoire, nearly half reportedly target unmutated variant regions. No repertoire was sampled before or during the peak T cell response, only after it. Donors were largely white British and mainly female; clonal diversity was possibly underestimated.

A remark on this clone: Its antigen remains unknown.

Trimming took 2 bases from V and 2 from J, leaving 10 bases between them. The CDR3 loop spans 15 amino acids. Per the germline V gene, CDR1 is SGHRS and CDR2 is YFSETQ. Clones were sequenced by immunoSEQ multiplex PCR, and TCRdb holds only the in-frame ones, with some missing. The sample includes under 60,000 clones, around 84% seen only once; the top ten take roughly 10%. The chain links TRBV5-1 to TRBJ2-2, with D perhaps matching TRBD2 (6 bases). Here the sequenced sample was peripheral blood, taken on day 0 of AZD1222 vaccination. This receptor was identified in an adult in good health. CDR3 amino acids: CASSFSGGNTGELFF. DNA of the CDR3: TGCGCCAGCAGCTTTAGCGGAGGAAACACCGGGGAGCTGTTTTTT.